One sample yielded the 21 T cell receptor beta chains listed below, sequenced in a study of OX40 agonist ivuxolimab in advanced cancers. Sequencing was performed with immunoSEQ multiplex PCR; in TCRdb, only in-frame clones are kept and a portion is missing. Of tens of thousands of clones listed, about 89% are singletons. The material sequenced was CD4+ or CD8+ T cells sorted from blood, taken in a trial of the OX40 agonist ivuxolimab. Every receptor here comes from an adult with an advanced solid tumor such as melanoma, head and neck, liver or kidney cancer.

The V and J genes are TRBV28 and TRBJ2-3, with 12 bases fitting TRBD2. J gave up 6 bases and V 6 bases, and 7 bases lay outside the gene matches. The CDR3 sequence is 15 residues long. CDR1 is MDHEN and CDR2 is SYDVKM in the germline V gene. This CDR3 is CASSTPSGRGDTQYF. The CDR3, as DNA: TGTGCCAGCAGCACTCCTAGCGGGAGGGGGGATACGCAGTATTTT.

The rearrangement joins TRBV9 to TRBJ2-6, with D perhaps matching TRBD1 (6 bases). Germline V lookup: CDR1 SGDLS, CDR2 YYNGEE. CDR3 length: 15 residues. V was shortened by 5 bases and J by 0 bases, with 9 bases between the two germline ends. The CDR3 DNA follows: TGTGCCAGCAGTCTAGGGGGCTCTGGGGCCAACGTCCTGACTTTC. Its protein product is CASSLGGSGANVLTF.

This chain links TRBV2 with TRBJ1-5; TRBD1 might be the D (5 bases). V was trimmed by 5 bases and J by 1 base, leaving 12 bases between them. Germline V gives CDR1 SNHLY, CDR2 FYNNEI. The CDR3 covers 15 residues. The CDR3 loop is CASSRGQGSNQPQHF. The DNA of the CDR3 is TGTGCCAGCAGTCGAGGCCAGGGAAGCAATCAGCCCCAGCATTTT.

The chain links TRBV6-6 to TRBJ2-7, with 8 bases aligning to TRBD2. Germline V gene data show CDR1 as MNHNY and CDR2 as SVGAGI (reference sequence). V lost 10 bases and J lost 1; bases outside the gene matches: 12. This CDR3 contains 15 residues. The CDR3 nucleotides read TGTGCCACCTGTACCGGGGGGGAAGCGTCCTACGAGCAGTACTTC. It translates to CATCTGGEASYEQYF.

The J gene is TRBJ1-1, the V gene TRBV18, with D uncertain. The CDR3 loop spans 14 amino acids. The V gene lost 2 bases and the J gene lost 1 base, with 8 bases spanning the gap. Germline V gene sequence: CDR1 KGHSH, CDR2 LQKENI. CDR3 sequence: CASSPVAENTEAFF. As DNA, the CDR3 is TGTGCCAGCTCACCAGTGGCAGAGAACACTGAAGCTTTCTTT. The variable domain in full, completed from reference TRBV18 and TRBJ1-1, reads NAGVMQNPRHLVRRRGQEARLRCSPMKGHSHVYWYRQLPEEGLKFMVYLQKENIIDESGMPKERFSAEFPKEGPSILRIQQVVRGDSAAYFCASSPVAENTEAFFGQGTRLTVV.

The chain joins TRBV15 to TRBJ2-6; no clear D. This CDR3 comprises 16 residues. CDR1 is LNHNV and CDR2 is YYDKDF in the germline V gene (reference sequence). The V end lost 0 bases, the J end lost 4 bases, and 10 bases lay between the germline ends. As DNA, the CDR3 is TGTGCCACCAGCAGAGATGGGGTTGGAGGGGCCAACGTCCTGACTTTC. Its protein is CATSRDGVGGANVLTF.

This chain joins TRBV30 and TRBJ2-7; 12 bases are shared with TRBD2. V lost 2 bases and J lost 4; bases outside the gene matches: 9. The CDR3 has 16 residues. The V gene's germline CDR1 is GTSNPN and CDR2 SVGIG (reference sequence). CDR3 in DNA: TGTGCCTGGAGTAGGACTAGCGGGACTCATTCTTACGAGCAGTACTTC. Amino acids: CAWSRTSGTHSYEQYF.

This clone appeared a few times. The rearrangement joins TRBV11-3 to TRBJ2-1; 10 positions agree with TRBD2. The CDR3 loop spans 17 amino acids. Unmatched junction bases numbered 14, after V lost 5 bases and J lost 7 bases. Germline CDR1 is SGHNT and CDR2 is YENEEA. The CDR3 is CASSPSPGLARENEQFF. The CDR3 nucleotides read TGTGCCAGCAGCCCCAGCCCGGGACTAGCGAGGGAGAATGAGCAGTTCTTC. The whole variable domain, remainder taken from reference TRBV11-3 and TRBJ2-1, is EAGVVQSPRYKIIEKKQPVAFWCNPISGHNTLYWYLQNLGQGPELLIRYENEEAVDDSQLPKDRFSAERLKGVDSTLKIQPAELGDSAVYLCASSPSPGLARENEQFFGPGTRLTVL.

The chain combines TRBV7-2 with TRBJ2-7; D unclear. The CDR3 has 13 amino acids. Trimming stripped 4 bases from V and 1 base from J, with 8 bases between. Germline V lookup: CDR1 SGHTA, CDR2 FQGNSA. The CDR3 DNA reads TGTGCCAGCAGCTATGGCCGATCCTACGAGCAGTACTTC. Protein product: CASSYGRSYEQYF.

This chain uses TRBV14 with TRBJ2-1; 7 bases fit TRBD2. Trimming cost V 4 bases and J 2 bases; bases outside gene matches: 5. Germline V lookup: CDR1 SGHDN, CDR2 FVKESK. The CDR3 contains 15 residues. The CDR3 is CASSPSGVAYNEQFF. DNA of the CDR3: TGTGCCAGCAGCCCCAGCGGGGTAGCCTACAATGAGCAGTTCTTC.

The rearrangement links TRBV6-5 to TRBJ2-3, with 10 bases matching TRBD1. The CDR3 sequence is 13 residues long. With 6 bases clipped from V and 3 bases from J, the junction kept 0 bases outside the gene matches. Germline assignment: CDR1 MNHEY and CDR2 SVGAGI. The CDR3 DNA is TGTGCCAGCAGGGGACAGGGGACAGATACGCAGTATTTT. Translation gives CASRGQGTDTQYF.

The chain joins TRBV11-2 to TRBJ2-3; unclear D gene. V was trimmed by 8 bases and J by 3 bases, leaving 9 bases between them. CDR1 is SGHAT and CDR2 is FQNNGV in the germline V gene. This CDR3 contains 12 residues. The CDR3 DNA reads TGTGCCAGCCGCAAGCTTACAGATACGCAGTATTTT. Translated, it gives CASRKLTDTQYF.

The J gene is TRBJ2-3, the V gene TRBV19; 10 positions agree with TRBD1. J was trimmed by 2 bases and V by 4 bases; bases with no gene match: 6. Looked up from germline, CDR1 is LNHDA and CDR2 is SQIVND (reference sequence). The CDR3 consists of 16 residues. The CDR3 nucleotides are TGTGCCAGTAGTAGCGCCGGGACAGGGGACACAGATACGCAGTATTTT. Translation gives CASSSAGTGDTDTQYF.

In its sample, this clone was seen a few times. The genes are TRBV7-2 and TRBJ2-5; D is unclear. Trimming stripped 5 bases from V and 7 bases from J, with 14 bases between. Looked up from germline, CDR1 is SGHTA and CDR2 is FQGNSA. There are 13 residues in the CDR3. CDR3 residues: CASSLPSWGTQYF. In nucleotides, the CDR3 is TGTGCCAGCAGCCTCCCTTCTTGGGGGACCCAGTACTTC.

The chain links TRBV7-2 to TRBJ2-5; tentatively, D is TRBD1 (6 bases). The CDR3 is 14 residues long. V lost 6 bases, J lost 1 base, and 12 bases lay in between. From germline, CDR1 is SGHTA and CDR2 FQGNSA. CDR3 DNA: TGTGCCAGCAGGAAGTACAGGGTCCAAGAGACCCAGTACTTC. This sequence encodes CASRKYRVQETQYF.

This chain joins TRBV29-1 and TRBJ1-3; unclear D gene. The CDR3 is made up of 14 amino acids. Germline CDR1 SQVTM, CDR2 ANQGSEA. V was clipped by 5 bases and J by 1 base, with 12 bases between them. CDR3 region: CSVLFRGSGNTIYF. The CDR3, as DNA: TGCAGCGTTCTCTTTCGAGGGTCTGGAAACACCATATATTTT.

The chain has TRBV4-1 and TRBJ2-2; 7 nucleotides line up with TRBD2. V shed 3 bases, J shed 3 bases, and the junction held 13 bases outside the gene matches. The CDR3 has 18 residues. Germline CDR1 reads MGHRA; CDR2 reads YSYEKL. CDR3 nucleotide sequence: TGCGCCAGCAGCCATAGGGTTGGGGGAGGGCCGGACACCGGGGAGCTGTTTTTT. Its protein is CASSHRVGGGPDTGELFF.

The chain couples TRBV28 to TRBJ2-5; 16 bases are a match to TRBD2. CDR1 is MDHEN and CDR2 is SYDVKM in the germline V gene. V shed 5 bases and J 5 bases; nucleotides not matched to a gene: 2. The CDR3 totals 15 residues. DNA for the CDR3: TGTGCCAGCAGTGCGGGACTAGCGGGAGGGGAGACCCAGTACTTC. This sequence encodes CASSAGLAGGETQYF.

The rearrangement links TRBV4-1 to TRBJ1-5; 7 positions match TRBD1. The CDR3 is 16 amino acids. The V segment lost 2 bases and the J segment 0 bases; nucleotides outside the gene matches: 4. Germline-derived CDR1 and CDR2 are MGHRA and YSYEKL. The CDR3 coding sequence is TGCGCCAGCAGCCAAACAGGGGCCGATAGCAATCAGCCCCAGCATTTT. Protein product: CASSQTGADSNQPQHF.

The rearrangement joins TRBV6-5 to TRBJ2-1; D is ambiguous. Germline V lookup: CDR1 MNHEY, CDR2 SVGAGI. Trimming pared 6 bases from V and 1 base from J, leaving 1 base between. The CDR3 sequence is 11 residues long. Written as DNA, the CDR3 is TGTGCCAGCAGATCCTACAATGAGCAGTTCTTC. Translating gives CASRSYNEQFF.

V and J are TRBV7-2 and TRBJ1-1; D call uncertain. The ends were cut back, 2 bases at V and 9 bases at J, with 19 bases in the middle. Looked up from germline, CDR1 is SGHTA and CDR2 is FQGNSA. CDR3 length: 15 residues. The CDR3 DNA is TGTGCCAGCAGCTTACAAGAGACACCAAATTCTCAAGCTTTCTTT. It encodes CASSLQETPNSQAFF.